This T cell receptor (beta chain) was obtained from a study of blood T cell repertoires in COVID-19. In germline, CDR1 is MDHEN, CDR2 SYDVKM. The CDR3 spans 15 residues. V was trimmed by 5 bases and J by 2 bases, leaving 12 bases between them. Here immunoSEQ multiplex PCR was the method, and the copy in TCRdb shows in-frame clones only, minus some. The table lists roughly 300,000 clones, approximately 84% of them singletons. This clone was detected only a few times. The chain recombines TRBV28 with TRBJ2-2; weak D call: TRBD2 (6 bases). Material for sequencing was peripheral blood. This receptor was obtained from a human donor with COVID-19, enrolled during active disease. The donor label of this sample is uncertain. The CDR3 here is CASSQGLLNTGELFF. CDR3 sequence (DNA): TGTGCCAGCAGTCAGGGACTCCTAAACACCGGGGAGCTGTTTTTT.